One sample yielded the 29 T cell receptor beta chains listed below, sequenced in a study of blood T cell repertoires in COVID-19. Here immunoSEQ multiplex PCR was the method, and the copy in TCRdb shows in-frame clones only, minus some. Of roughly 65,000 clones in the sample, 90% to 95% were seen once. The sample consisted of peripheral blood. The source of these receptors is a man aged 65-85 years with active COVID-19.

The rearrangement uses TRBV18 and TRBJ2-7; 9 positions agree with TRBD1. Trimming at V came to 3 bases and at J to 6 bases, leaving 6 bases not matched to a gene. Germline loops: CDR1 KGHSH, CDR2 LQKENI. The CDR3 has 14 residues. CDR3 region: CASSPWDRAVEQYV. The DNA for the CDR3 is TGTGCCAGCTCACCGTGGGACAGGGCTGTCGAGCAGTACGTC.

The chain employs TRBV7-9 and TRBJ1-4; 10 nucleotides align to TRBD1. The CDR3 covers 16 residues. Germline lookup yields CDR1 SEHNR and CDR2 FQNEAQ (reference sequence). J gave up 0 bases and V 5 bases, and 3 bases lay outside the gene matches. The DNA for the CDR3 is TGTGCCAGCAGCCCGGGACAGGGGTCAACTAATGAAAAACTGTTTTTT. Its protein product is CASSPGQGSTNEKLFF.

V and J are TRBV7-8 and TRBJ2-7, with TRBD2 identical over 10 bases. This CDR3 has 15 amino acids. Germline lookup yields CDR1 SGHVS and CDR2 FQNEAQ. The junction had 6 bases not matched to a gene; V was cut back by 5 bases and J by 2 bases. The CDR3 loop is CASSPRTSGPYEQYF. The CDR3 nucleotides read TGTGCCAGCAGCCCGAGGACTAGCGGTCCCTACGAGCAGTACTTC.

The V gene is TRBV7-9, the J gene TRBJ2-6; D might be TRBD2 (7 bases). The V end lost 2 bases, the J end lost 1 base, and 18 bases lay between the germline ends. CDR3 size: 19 residues. Germline V gene lookup returns CDR1 SEHNR and CDR2 FQNEAQ (reference sequence). CDR3 sequence (DNA): TGTGCCAGCAGCTTAACGGGGGGCCAGCGTGGTTCTGGGGCCAACGTCCTGACTTTC. Translated: CASSLTGGQRGSGANVLTF.

V and J are TRBV18 and TRBJ1-4; 7 nucleotides align to TRBD1. The germline V gene encodes CDR1 KGHSH and CDR2 LQKENI. Trimming took 4 bases from V and 5 from J; bases not matched to a gene: 4. This CDR3 has 14 amino acids. This CDR3 reads CASSQGAANEKLFF. Written as DNA, the CDR3 is TGTGCCAGCTCACAGGGGGCGGCCAATGAAAAACTGTTTTTT.

V usage is TRBV19 and J usage is TRBJ1-4; D gene unclear. The V end was cut by 5 bases, the J end by 4 bases, with 14 bases between. The CDR3 is 15 residues long. Germline assignment: CDR1 LNHDA and CDR2 SQIVND (reference sequence). For the CDR3, the DNA is TGTGCCAGTAGTTACCACAGAGTTGGTAATGAAAAACTGTTTTTT. This gives the protein CASSYHRVGNEKLFF.

In this sample, this clone turned up once. V is TRBV28 and J is TRBJ1-1; D gene unclear. Trimming removed 6 bases at V and 1 base at J, with 15 bases between. The CDR3 runs 15 residues. Germline lookup yields CDR1 MDHEN and CDR2 SYDVKM. The CDR3 DNA reads as TGTGCCAGCAGGGGGTCGGCGGGGTCGAACACTGAAGCTTTCTTT. Translated: CASRGSAGSNTEAFF. The variable domain in full, completed from reference TRBV28 and TRBJ1-1, reads DVKVTQSSRYLVKRTGEKVFLECVQDMDHENMFWYRQDPGLGLRLIYFSYDVKMKEKGDIPEGYSVSREKKERFSLILESASTNQTSMYLCASRGSAGSNTEAFFGQGTRLTVV.

The V and J genes are TRBV5-1 and TRBJ2-2; 10 nucleotides agree with TRBD1. Germline CDR1 and CDR2: SGHRS and YFSETQ. The J segment lost 3 bases and the V segment lost 4 bases, leaving 9 bases of the junction unmatched. This CDR3 is 17 amino acids long. This CDR3 reads CASSQRPGTGDTGELFF. CDR3 coding DNA: TGCGCCAGCAGCCAAAGACCCGGGACAGGGGACACCGGGGAGCTGTTTTTT.

This clone was seen just once. The genes are TRBV5-1 and TRBJ1-1, with 8 nucleotides matching TRBD1. CDR1 and CDR2 (germline): SGHRS, YFSETQ. Losses at the gene ends were 4 bases for V and 7 bases for J; bases not matched to a gene: 12. The CDR3 length is 15 residues. CDR3 in DNA: TGCGCCAGCAGCGTCTCAGGACAGGGCTTCTTTGAAGCTTTCTTT. Its translation: CASSVSGQGFFEAFF.

V is TRBV18 and J is TRBJ2-7, with 12 bases that match TRBD1. The trim removed 3 bases at V and 4 bases at J, leaving 7 bases unmatched. Per the germline V gene, CDR1 is KGHSH and CDR2 is LQKENI. This CDR3 region has 16 residues. The CDR3, as DNA: TGTGCCAGCTCACCGGGGCCGGGACAGGGGGCTTACGAGCAGTACTTC. Translated, it gives CASSPGPGQGAYEQYF.

The V gene is TRBV10-3, the J gene TRBJ2-1; TRBD2 matches at 8 bases. Germline V gives CDR1 ENHRY, CDR2 SYGVKD. The junction had 4 bases not matched to a gene; V was cut back by 7 bases and J by 8 bases. The CDR3 is 12 amino acids. The CDR3 DNA is TGTGCCATCAACGGGGGGGCTGATGAGCAGTTCTTC. Protein sequence: CAINGGADEQFF.

This sequence joins TRBV24-1 and TRBJ2-3, with D hard to call. The CDR3 is made up of 12 amino acids. The germline gives CDR1 KGHDR, CDR2 SFDVKD. Trimming stripped 7 bases from V and 2 bases from J, with 6 bases between. The CDR3 DNA follows: TGTGCCACCAGCAGTAACACAGATACGCAGTATTTT. Protein sequence: CATSSNTDTQYF.

V and J are TRBV6-5 and TRBJ1-1, with TRBD1 as a possible D gene (6 bases). Germline lookup yields CDR1 MNHEY and CDR2 SVGAGI. CDR3 length: 13 residues. V lost 6 bases and J lost 1, with 9 bases in between. The CDR3 loop reads CASRVTGNTEAFF. The CDR3, as DNA: TGTGCCAGCAGGGTGACAGGGAACACTGAAGCTTTCTTT.

The chain couples TRBV13 to TRBJ2-1, with 8 bases identical to TRBD1. The germline CDR1 and CDR2 sequences are PRHDT and FYEKMQ (reference sequence). With V trimmed by 5 bases and J by 7 bases, 7 bases remained unmatched. This CDR3 contains 14 residues. Here the CDR3 reads CASSQTGEWNEQFF. DNA of the CDR3: TGTGCCAGCAGCCAGACAGGGGAATGGAATGAGCAGTTCTTC.

The chain employs TRBV5-1 and TRBJ2-1; D is unresolved. V lost 0 bases to trimming and J lost 9 bases, with 4 bases between them. The CDR3 is made up of 11 amino acids. CDR1 and CDR2 (germline): SGHRS, YFSETQ. This CDR3 is CASSLGSEQFF. CDR3 DNA: TGCGCCAGCAGCTTGGGCAGTGAGCAGTTCTTC.

The CDR3 DNA follows: TGTGCCAGCAGGGTAAACGGGGGGGCCTCTGGGGAGCTGTTTTTT. Protein sequence: CASRVNGGASGELFF. The chain combines TRBV27 with TRBJ2-2; 8 positions agree with TRBD2. Germline V CDR1 and CDR2: MNHEY, SMNVEV (reference sequence). The CDR3 consists of 15 residues. The junction had 11 bases not matched to a gene; V was cut back by 6 bases and J by 8 bases.

This chain connects TRBV24-1 to TRBJ1-4; weak D call: TRBD1 (6 bases). The CDR3 is made up of 12 amino acids. The germline V gene has CDR1 KGHDR and CDR2 SFDVKD. Between the trimmed V and J ends, which lost 3 bases and 10 bases, there was a span of 8 bases. The DNA of the CDR3 is TGTGCCACCAGTGATAGCAGGGGAAAACTGTTTTTT. The encoded protein is CATSDSRGKLFF.

The J gene is TRBJ2-4, the V gene TRBV19; D gene uncertain. The CDR3 is 16 residues long. Trimming removed 1 base from V and 0 bases from J, with 10 bases in between. From germline, CDR1 is LNHDA and CDR2 SQIVND (reference sequence). CDR3 in amino acids: CASSIGYTLAKNIQYF. Written as DNA, the CDR3 is TGTGCCAGTAGTATAGGTTACACCTTAGCCAAAAACATTCAGTACTTC.

The rearrangement uses TRBV18 and TRBJ2-7; no firm D call. V lost 2 bases and J lost 0, with 5 bases in between. Per germline, CDR1 KGHSH and CDR2 LQKENI. The CDR3 loop spans 13 amino acids. The CDR3 DNA follows: TGTGCCAGCTCACCAATGGCCTCCTACGAGCAGTACGTC. Translated, it gives CASSPMASYEQYV.

The chain links TRBV19 to TRBJ1-2; possible D gene TRBD1, 6 bases. The ends were cut back, 5 bases at V and 4 bases at J, with 14 bases in the middle. Germline lookup yields CDR1 LNHDA and CDR2 SQIVND (reference sequence). The CDR3 sequence is 14 residues long. In nucleotides, the CDR3 is TGTGCCAGTAGTCTAGGACAGCAAGTCTATGGCTACACCTTC. Protein product: CASSLGQQVYGYTF. Using reference TRBV19 and TRBJ1-2 for the parts outside the CDR3, the full variable domain is DGGITQSPKYLFRKEGQNVTLSCEQNLNHDAMYWYRQDPGQGLRLIYYSQIVNDFQKGDIAEGYSVSREKKESFPLTVTSAQKNPTAFYLCASSLGQQVYGYTFGSGTRLTVV.

This chain joins TRBV5-1 and TRBJ1-5, with 7 nucleotides matching TRBD1. CDR1 and CDR2 from the germline V gene are SGHRS and YFSETQ. J lost 0 bases, V lost 5 bases, and 11 bases had no gene match. The CDR3 has 17 residues. DNA of the CDR3: TGCGCCAGCAGGGACAGGAGTCGGGCTTATAGCAATCAGCCCCAGCATTTT. Its protein product is CASRDRSRAYSNQPQHF.

The gene calls are TRBV14 and TRBJ2-1, with 15 bases identical to TRBD2. Germline V CDR1 and CDR2: SGHDN, FVKESK. The CDR3 is made up of 16 amino acids. V shed 5 bases, J shed 4 bases, and the junction held 3 bases outside the gene matches. The CDR3 nucleotides read TGTGCCAGCAGCGAGGGACTAGCGGGGGGTTACAATGAGCAGTTCTTC. Amino acids: CASSEGLAGGYNEQFF.

This clone was found once. This chain links TRBV6-1 with TRBJ1-3; D is ambiguous. With 3 bases removed from V and 0 bases from J, the gap between germline ends came to 9 bases. This CDR3 region has 15 residues. Germline CDR1 reads MNHNS; CDR2 reads SASEGT. DNA for the CDR3: TGTGCCAGCAGTGAGGCGGGTTACTCTGGAAACACCATATATTTT. Encoded protein: CASSEAGYSGNTIYF.

V and J are TRBV4-2 and TRBJ2-3, with 8 bases fitting TRBD2. Germline-derived CDR1 and CDR2 are LGHNA and YNFKEQ. The V segment lost 1 base and the J segment 5 bases; nucleotides outside the gene matches: 8. The CDR3 has 16 amino acids. CDR3 residues: CASSQARGGEGDTQYF. Here the CDR3 DNA reads TGTGCCAGCAGCCAAGCACGGGGGGGAGAAGGAGATACGCAGTATTTT.

Here the CDR3 DNA reads TGTGCCAGCAGCTTACGCCCGGGGGGCTCCTACAATGAGCAGTTCTTC. It translates to CASSLRPGGSYNEQFF. This rearrangement joins TRBV7-3 to TRBJ2-1, with TRBD2 identical over 7 bases. Germline lookup yields CDR1 SGHTA and CDR2 FQGTGA. Unmatched junction bases numbered 4, after V lost 2 bases and J lost 0 bases. The CDR3 consists of 16 residues.

The rearrangement links TRBV7-2 to TRBJ2-3, with 14 bases fitting TRBD2. The CDR3 has 17 residues. V shed 6 bases, J shed 0 bases, and the junction held 5 bases outside the gene matches. Germline V gene data show CDR1 as SGHTA and CDR2 as FQGNSA. CDR3 DNA sequence: TGTGCCAGCAGTAAGACTAGCGGGGGGGCTAGCACAGATACGCAGTATTTT. This translates into CASSKTSGGASTDTQYF.

The CDR3 sequence is CASSWAVENIQYF. CDR3 coding DNA: TGCGCCAGCAGCTGGGCAGTCGAAAACATTCAGTACTTC. The chain links TRBV4-1 to TRBJ2-4; the D is unclear. Germline loops: CDR1 MGHRA, CDR2 YSYEKL. V was cut by 5 bases and J by 5 bases, with 10 bases left in between. The CDR3 is 13 amino acids.

The rearrangement links TRBV2 to TRBJ2-1; D is uncertain. Trimming removed 6 bases at V and 6 bases at J, with 9 bases between. The CDR3 loop spans 12 amino acids. Germline CDR1 reads SNHLY; CDR2 reads FYNNEI. CDR3 sequence reads: CASRSQFNEQFF. CDR3 nucleotide sequence: TGTGCCAGCAGGTCCCAATTCAATGAGCAGTTCTTC.

This chain uses TRBV7-8 with TRBJ2-5; D is unclear. Germline V gene sequence: CDR1 SGHVS, CDR2 FQNEAQ. Trimming removed 7 bases at V and 3 bases at J, with 15 bases between. CDR3 size: 14 residues. The CDR3 protein is CASTPRGYEETQYF. As DNA, the CDR3 is TGTGCCAGCACCCCTAGAGGCTACGAAGAGACCCAGTACTTC. The full variable domain, rest sourced from reference TRBV7-8 and TRBJ2-5, is GAGVSQSPRYKVAKRGQDVALRCDPISGHVSLFWYQQALGQGPEFLTYFQNEAQLDKSGLPSDRFFAERPEGSVSTLKIQRTQQEDSAVYLCASTPRGYEETQYFGPGTRLLVL.